Below, one T cell receptor beta chain is given with its context. The antigen remains unidentified. Measured with immunoSEQ multiplex PCR; TCRdb has only the in-frame clones, and not every one. The sample holds approximately 90,000 clones, roughly nine tenths seen once. This specimen comes from a study of T cell responses to AZD1222 COVID-19 vaccine. Study-wide points: Spike-specific TCR breadth and depth grew following two AZD1222 doses. Targets within unmutated variant regions were reportedly found for nearly half of spike-specific TCRs. The donor cohort was predominantly white British with a female majority, and clonal diversity may have been underestimated.

This receptor was taken from an adult in good health. The input for sequencing was peripheral blood, taken on day 0 of AZD1222 vaccination.

Here the CDR3 DNA reads TGCGCCAGCAGCCCCCTTGGAGGGCCAGAGTATAATTCACCCCTCCACTTT. As protein: CASSPLGGPEYNSPLHF. The V gene is TRBV5-1, the J gene TRBJ1-6, with no clear D. Between the trimmed V and J ends, which lost 4 bases and 4 bases, there was a span of 18 bases. Germline CDR1 is SGHRS and CDR2 is YFSETQ. The CDR3 has 17 residues.